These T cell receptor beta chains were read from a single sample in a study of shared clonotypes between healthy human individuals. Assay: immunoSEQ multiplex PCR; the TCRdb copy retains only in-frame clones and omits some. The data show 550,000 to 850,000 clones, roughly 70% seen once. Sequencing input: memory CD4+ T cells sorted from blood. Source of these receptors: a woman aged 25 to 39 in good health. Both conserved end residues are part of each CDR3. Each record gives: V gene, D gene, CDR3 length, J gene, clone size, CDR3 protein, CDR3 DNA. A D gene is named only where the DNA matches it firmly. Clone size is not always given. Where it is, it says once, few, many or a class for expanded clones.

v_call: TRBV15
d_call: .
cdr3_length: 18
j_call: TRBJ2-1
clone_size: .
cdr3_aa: CATSRYSPKTSSYNEQFF
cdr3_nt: TGTGCCACCAGCAGATACTCCCCCAAGACTAGCTCCTACAATGAGCAGTTCTTC

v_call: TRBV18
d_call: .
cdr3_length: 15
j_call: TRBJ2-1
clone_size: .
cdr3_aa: CASSPPAGASNEQFF
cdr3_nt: TGTGCCAGCTCACCACCGGCAGGAGCCAGCAATGAGCAGTTCTTC

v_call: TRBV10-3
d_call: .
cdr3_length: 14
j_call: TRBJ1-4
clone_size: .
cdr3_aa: CAISEGATNEKLFF
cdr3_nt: TGTGCCATCAGTGAGGGTGCAACTAATGAAAAACTGTTTTTT

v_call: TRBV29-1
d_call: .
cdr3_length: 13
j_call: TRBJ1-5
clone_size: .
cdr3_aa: CSVETDFGQPQHF
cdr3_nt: TGCAGCGTTGAGACAGATTTCGGTCAGCCCCAGCATTTT

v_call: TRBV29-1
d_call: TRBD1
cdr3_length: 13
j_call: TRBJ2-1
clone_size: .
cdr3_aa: CSVEKDRSNEQFF
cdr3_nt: TGCAGCGTTGAGAAGGACAGGAGCAATGAGCAGTTCTTC

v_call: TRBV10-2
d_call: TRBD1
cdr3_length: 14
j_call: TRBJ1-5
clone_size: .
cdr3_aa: CASSFSGGDQPQHF
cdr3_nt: TGCGCCAGCAGTTTCTCAGGGGGTGATCAGCCCCAGCATTTT

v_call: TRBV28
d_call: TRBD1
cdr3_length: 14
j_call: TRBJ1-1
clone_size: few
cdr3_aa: CASRLTGDLTEAFF
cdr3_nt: TGTGCCAGCAGATTGACAGGGGATTTAACTGAAGCTTTCTTT

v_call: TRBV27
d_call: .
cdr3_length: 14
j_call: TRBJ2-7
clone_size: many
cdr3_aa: CASSFQYTSYEQYF
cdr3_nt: TGTGCCAGCAGTTTCCAGTATACCTCCTACGAGCAGTACTTC

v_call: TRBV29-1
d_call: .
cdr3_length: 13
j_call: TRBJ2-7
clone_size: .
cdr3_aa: CSVVLGAPYEQYF
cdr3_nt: TGCAGCGTTGTTCTCGGAGCACCCTACGAGCAGTACTTC

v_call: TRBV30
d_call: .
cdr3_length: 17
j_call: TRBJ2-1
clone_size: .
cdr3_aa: CAWSVLGSPLSYNEQFF
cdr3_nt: TGTGCCTGGAGTGTACTGGGTTCGCCCTTATCTTACAATGAGCAGTTCTTC

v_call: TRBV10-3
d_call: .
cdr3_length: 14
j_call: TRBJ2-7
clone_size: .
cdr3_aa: CAISLGDATYEQYF
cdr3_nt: TGTGCCATCAGTTTGGGGGACGCCACCTACGAGCAGTACTTC

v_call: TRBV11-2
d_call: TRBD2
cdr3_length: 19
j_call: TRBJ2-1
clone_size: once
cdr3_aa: CASSLFFPGTSGIWNEQFF
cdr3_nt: TGTGCCAGCAGCTTATTCTTCCCCGGGACTAGCGGGATCTGGAATGAGCAGTTCTTC

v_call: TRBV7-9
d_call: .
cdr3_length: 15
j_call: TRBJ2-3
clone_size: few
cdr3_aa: CASSLLRAQTDTQYF
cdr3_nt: TGTGCCAGCAGCTTGTTGAGGGCCCAAACAGATACGCAGTATTTT

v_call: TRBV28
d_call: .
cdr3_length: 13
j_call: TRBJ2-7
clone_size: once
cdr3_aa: CASSQTPTGGKHF
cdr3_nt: TGTGCCAGCAGCCAAACCCCGACAGGCGGAAAGCACTTC

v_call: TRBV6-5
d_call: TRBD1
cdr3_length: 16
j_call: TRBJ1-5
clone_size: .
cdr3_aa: CASSYSYQGADQPQHF
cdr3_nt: TGTGCCAGCAGTTACTCTTACCAGGGGGCGGATCAGCCCCAGCATTTT

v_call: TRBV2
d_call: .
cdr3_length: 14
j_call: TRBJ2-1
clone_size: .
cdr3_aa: CASIPSETYNEQFF
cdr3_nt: TGTGCCAGCATCCCTAGCGAAACGTACAATGAGCAGTTCTTC

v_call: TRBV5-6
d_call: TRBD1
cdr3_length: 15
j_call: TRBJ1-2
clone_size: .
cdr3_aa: CASSPRGQGARGYTF
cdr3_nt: TGTGCCAGCAGCCCGCGAGGACAGGGGGCGCGGGGCTACACCTTC

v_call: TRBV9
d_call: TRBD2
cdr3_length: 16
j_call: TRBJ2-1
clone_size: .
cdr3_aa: CASSVVRLAVPDEQFF
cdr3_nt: TGTGCCAGCAGCGTAGTAAGGCTAGCGGTCCCGGATGAGCAGTTCTTC

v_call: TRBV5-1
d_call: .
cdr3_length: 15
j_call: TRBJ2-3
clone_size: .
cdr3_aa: CASSQAGTGTDTQYF
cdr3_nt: TGCGCCAGCAGCCAAGCCGGGACCGGCACAGATACGCAGTATTTT

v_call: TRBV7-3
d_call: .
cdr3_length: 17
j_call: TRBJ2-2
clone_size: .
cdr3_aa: CASSPSASVYQAGELFF
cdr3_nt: TGTGCCAGCAGCCCCTCCGCCAGTGTGTACCAAGCCGGGGAGCTGTTTTTT

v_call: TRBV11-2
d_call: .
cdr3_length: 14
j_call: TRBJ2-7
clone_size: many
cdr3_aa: CASSLEYTSYEQYF
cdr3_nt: TGTGCCAGCAGCTTAGAGTACACCTCCTACGAGCAGTACTTC

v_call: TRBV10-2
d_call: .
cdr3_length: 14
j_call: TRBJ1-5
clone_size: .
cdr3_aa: CASSEALGNQPQHF
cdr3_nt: TGCGCCAGCAGTGAGGCACTGGGCAATCAGCCCCAGCATTTT

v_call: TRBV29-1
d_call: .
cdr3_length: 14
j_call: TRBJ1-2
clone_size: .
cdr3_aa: CSVEALGGGYGYTF
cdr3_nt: TGCAGCGTTGAAGCCTTAGGGGGTGGCTATGGCTACACCTTC

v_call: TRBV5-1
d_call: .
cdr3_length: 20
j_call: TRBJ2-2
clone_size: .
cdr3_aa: CASSTSDRSKTGRVTGELFF
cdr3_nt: TGCGCCAGCAGCACCTCAGACAGGTCGAAGACGGGACGGGTCACCGGGGAGCTGTTTTTT

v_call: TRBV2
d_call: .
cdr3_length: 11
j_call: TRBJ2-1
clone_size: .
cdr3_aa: CASSGFWEQFF
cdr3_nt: TGTGCCAGCAGTGGGTTTTGGGAGCAGTTCTTC